A single sample gave rise to the 17 T cell receptor beta chains below, sequenced in a study of T-cell reconstitution after alpha-beta-depleted transplantation in children. The TCRbeta library was prepared with unique molecular identifiers. One entry per CDR3 protein results from TCRdb running MiXCR on the PCR reads. The profile shows some 830,000 distinct CDR3 sequences, less than 20% of them singletons. The starting material was PBMCs, mostly from graft donor cells, obtained 360 days after TCRalphabeta/CD19-depleted stem cell transplant. The receptors shown here come from a male patient aged 10 to 17 who had a stem cell transplant for acute lymphoblastic leukemia, so the T cells may come from the graft donor.

This clonotype occurred a few times. The genes are TRBV12-3 or TRBV12-4 and TRBJ1-6; 7 bases are shared with TRBD1. This CDR3 comprises 16 residues. Germline trimming cut 5 bases from V and 6 bases from J; bases unmatched to any gene: 10. CDR3 amino acids: CASSQDRAEINSPLHF. The CDR3 DNA follows: TGTGCCAGCAGTCAAGACAGGGCAGAGATTAATTCACCCCTCCACTTT.

V usage is TRBV7-9 and J usage is TRBJ1-1; 7 nucleotides align to TRBD1. From germline, CDR1 is SEHNR and CDR2 FQNEAQ (reference sequence). There are 17 residues in the CDR3. Trimming at V came to 6 bases and at J to 0 bases, leaving 13 bases not matched to a gene. The CDR3 coding sequence is TGTGCCAGCAGACTGGACAGGCCAGGGGTTCTGAACACTGAAGCTTTCTTT. Its translation is CASRLDRPGVLNTEAFF.

This clonotype was seen repeatedly, ten times or more. This chain joins TRBV12-3 or TRBV12-4 and TRBJ2-5, with D perhaps given as TRBD1 or TRBD2 (7 bases each). The CDR3 sequence is 14 residues long. The V gene lost 5 bases and the J gene lost 6 bases, with 16 bases spanning the gap. The CDR3: CASSPSGGVQTQYF. The CDR3 DNA is TGTGCCAGCAGTCCCTCAGGGGGGGTCCAGACCCAGTACTTC.

This clonotype was seen only a few times. V usage is TRBV7-9 and J usage is TRBJ2-3, with a possible D match to TRBD2 (6 bases). The V end lost 5 bases, the J end lost 5 bases, and 17 bases lay between the germline ends. Germline lookup yields CDR1 SEHNR and CDR2 FQNEAQ (reference sequence). This CDR3 contains 15 residues. In DNA form, the CDR3 reads TGTGCCAGCAGCGCCGACGGCGGGGCGGTAGATACGCAGTATTTT. This codes for CASSADGGAVDTQYF.

The chain is built from TRBV11-1 and TRBJ2-7; 7 bases agree with TRBD1. Germline loops: CDR1 SGHAT, CDR2 FQDESV (reference sequence). The CDR3 consists of 18 residues. The V gene end was trimmed by 5 bases and the J gene end by 6 bases; junction bases not matched to a gene: 22. CDR3 DNA sequence: TGTGCCAGCAGCCAGAAAGGACAGGCGGGCAGCAACCCGCGCGAGCAGTACTTC. This sequence encodes CASSQKGQAGSNPREQYF.

V gene TRBV7-3 combines with J gene TRBJ2-7; D tentatively fits TRBD1 or TRBD2 (6 bases each). This CDR3 is built from 14 residues. Germline values: CDR1 SGHTA, CDR2 FQGTGA. Trimming took 0 bases from V and 5 from J, leaving 11 bases between them. In nucleotides, the CDR3 is TGTGCCAGCAGCTTAACCGGGGGCGTCGACGAGCAGTACTTC. This codes for CASSLTGGVDEQYF.

The table lists this clonotype with many counts. Compared with germline, one end of the junction differs, possibly owing to a read error. J is TRBJ2-2 and V is TRBV5-1; the match to TRBD1 covers 11 bases. Germline V gives CDR1 SGHRS, CDR2 YFSETQ. The CDR3 totals 16 residues. For the CDR3, the DNA is TGCGCCAGCAGTCTTGGACAGGGGGCGAAAACCGGGGAGCTGTTTTTT. Translating gives CASSLGQGAKTGELFF.

This chain connects TRBV6-2 or TRBV6-3 to TRBJ2-6, with a tentative D call TRBD1 (5 bases). Germline V gene sequence: CDR1 MNHEY, CDR2 SVGEGT. CDR3 length: 19 residues. V shed 2 bases and J shed 0 bases, with 17 bases lying between them. CDR3 DNA sequence: TGTGCCAGCAGTTACGCTCATTTCCAGGGCAGCTCTGGGGCCAACGTCCTGACTTTC. It translates to CASSYAHFQGSSGANVLTF.

This clonotype was recorded a few times. The genes are TRBV4-1 and TRBJ1-2; 9 bases match TRBD1. CDR3 length: 19 amino acids. Per the germline V gene, CDR1 is MGHRA and CDR2 is YSYEKL. The J segment lost 7 bases and the V segment lost 6 bases, leaving 24 bases of the junction unmatched. The CDR3 is CASRGVPRDRVSETAGYTF. The DNA for the CDR3 is TGCGCCAGCAGGGGGGTACCCCGGGACAGGGTATCCGAAACTGCTGGCTACACCTTC.

This sequence joins TRBV6-5 and TRBJ2-1; 8 bases fit TRBD2. The CDR3 runs to 15 residues. The V and J ends lost 4 bases and 6 bases, in that order; junction bases with no gene match: 8. In germline, CDR1 is MNHEY, CDR2 SVGAGI. CDR3 DNA sequence: TGTGCCAGCAGTTCAAGCGGGAGATTAAGCAATGAGCAGTTCTTC. This translates into CASSSSGRLSNEQFF.

The chain carries TRBV7-2 and TRBJ2-3; no reliable D call. Trimming pared 5 bases from V and 4 bases from J, leaving 10 bases between. This CDR3 is built from 13 residues. Germline V gene data show CDR1 as SGHTA and CDR2 as FQGNSA. The CDR3 DNA is TGTGCCAGCAGCGAAGGGCTTGCAGATACGCAGTATTTT. Protein product: CASSEGLADTQYF.

This clonotype was seen a few times. The gene calls are TRBV5-1 and TRBJ2-7, with D uncertain. Trimming stripped 4 bases from V and 2 bases from J, with 10 bases between. The germline CDR1 and CDR2 sequences are SGHRS and YFSETQ. This CDR3 has 13 amino acids. DNA for the CDR3: TGCGCCAGCAGCCCGGCCGAGGCCTACGAGCAGTACTTC. Amino acids: CASSPAEAYEQYF.

This chain connects TRBV29-1 to TRBJ1-2; D not certain. Germline V gene sequence: CDR1 SQVTM, CDR2 ANQGSEA. The CDR3 loop spans 11 amino acids. Trimming shortened V by 4 bases and J by 5 bases, and 8 bases separated the two germline ends. CDR3 loop: CSVVGPYGYTF. In nucleotides, the CDR3 is TGCAGCGTTGTAGGACCTTATGGCTACACCTTC.

J is TRBJ1-5 and V is TRBV15; TRBD1 might be the D (6 bases). From germline, CDR1 is LNHNV and CDR2 YYDKDF (reference sequence). The V end was cut by 1 base, the J end by 0 bases, with 16 bases between. The CDR3 sequence is 18 residues long. CDR3 residues: CATSRGGLQGPSNQPQHF. The CDR3 region has the DNA TGTGCCACCAGCAGAGGGGGGCTACAGGGTCCTAGCAATCAGCCCCAGCATTTT.

This clonotype was counted only a few times. The chain recombines TRBV27 with TRBJ2-7; 14 bases map to TRBD2. V lost 5 bases to trimming and J lost 5 bases; unmatched junction nucleotides: 8. The CDR3 runs to 16 residues. Germline V CDR1 and CDR2: MNHEY, SMNVEV (reference sequence). The CDR3 nucleotides are TGTGCCAGCAGTGGTGGGACTAGCGGGAGATTCAACGAGCAGTACTTC. This sequence encodes CASSGGTSGRFNEQYF.

This clonotype was counted a few times. This chain connects TRBV24-1 to TRBJ2-7; 12 nucleotides match TRBD2. Per the germline V gene, CDR1 is KGHDR and CDR2 is SFDVKD. After removal of 7 bases from V and 5 bases from J, the junction contained 5 bases not matched to a gene. The CDR3 runs to 14 residues. As DNA, the CDR3 is TGTGCCACCAGCCGGACTAGCGGGACCAACGAGCAGTACTTC. As protein: CATSRTSGTNEQYF.

As regards this clonotype: An end of the junction differs from the germline gene, which may be a read error. This chain connects TRBV12-3 or TRBV12-4 to TRBJ2-3, with 10 positions matching TRBD2. The CDR3 extends over 14 amino acids. The CDR3 loop reads CGSWKREGPDTQYF. In nucleotides, the CDR3 is TGTGGCAGCTGGAAGCGGGAGGGCCCAGATACGCAGTATTTT.